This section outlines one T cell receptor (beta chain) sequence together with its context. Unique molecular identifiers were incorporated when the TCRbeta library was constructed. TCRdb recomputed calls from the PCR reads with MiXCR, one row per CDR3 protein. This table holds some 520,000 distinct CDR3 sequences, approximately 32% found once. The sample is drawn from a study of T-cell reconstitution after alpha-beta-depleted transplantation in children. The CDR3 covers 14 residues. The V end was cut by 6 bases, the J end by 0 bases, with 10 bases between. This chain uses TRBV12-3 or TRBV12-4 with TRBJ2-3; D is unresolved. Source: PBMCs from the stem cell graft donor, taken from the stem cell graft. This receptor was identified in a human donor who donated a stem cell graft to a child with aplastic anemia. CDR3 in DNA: TGTGCCAGCAGCCCCTCCGCTAGCACAGATACGCAGTATTTT. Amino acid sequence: CASSPSASTDTQYF.